This T cell receptor (beta chain) was captured by sequencing in a study of T cell responses to AZD1222 COVID-19 vaccine. CDR3 length equals 15 residues. Trimming removed 7 bases from V and 8 bases from J, with 18 bases in between. Germline CDR1 is MDHEN and CDR2 is SYDVKM. Clones were sequenced by immunoSEQ multiplex PCR, and TCRdb holds only the in-frame ones, with some missing. The sample consists of tens of thousands of clones, roughly 90% of them appearing once. The chain employs TRBV28 and TRBJ1-6, with a tentative D call TRBD1 (6 bases). Material: peripheral blood, obtained on day 0 of AZD1222 vaccination. The source is an adult in good health. CDR3 in DNA: TGTGCCAGCACCCTGGGGGCAGGGCTTCATTCACCCCTCCACTTT. Amino acid sequence: CASTLGAGLHSPLHF.